This is a list of T cell receptor beta chains from one sample in a study of blood T cells in healthy people across ages. In TCRdb, the 5' RACE reads were re-called with MiXCR into one record per CDR3 protein. The repertoire holds about 580,000 distinct CDR3 sequences, with roughly 48% as singletons. Source material: blood. The source is a man of 80 years or more in good health. Each CDR3 is given with its conserved first and last residue. A D gene is named only where the DNA matches it firmly. Clone size is given for some rows only: seen once, a few or many times, or a class if the clone is expanded.

d_gene	len	v_gene	j_gene	abundance	CDR3aa	CDR3nt
-	12	TRBV7-9	TRBJ1-1	-	CASSLGFFEAFF	TGTGCCAGCAGCTTAGGTTTCTTTGAAGCTTTCTTT
-	12	TRBV29-1	TRBJ2-7	-	CSVQGGDYEQYF	TGCAGCGTCCAGGGGGGGGACTACGAGCAGTACTTC
-	12	TRBV14	TRBJ2-5	-	CASSQDRSTQYF	TGTGCCAGCAGCCAAGATAGATCTACCCAGTACTTC
TRBD1	16	TRBV12-3/TRBV12-4	TRBJ2-7	once	CASSYGSGQGGHEQYF	TGTGCCAGCAGCTACGGCAGCGGACAGGGGGGCCACGAGCAGTACTTC
-	14	TRBV9	TRBJ2-7	-	CASSVEGLIGEQYF	TGTGCCAGCAGCGTGGAGGGACTCATTGGGGAGCAGTACTTC
-	12	TRBV10-3	TRBJ2-1	-	CAISRNVNEQFF	TGTGCCATCAGCCGCAACGTAAATGAGCAGTTCTTC
TRBD2	12	TRBV20-1	TRBJ2-5	-	CSASGLGRGQYF	TGCAGTGCTTCCGGACTAGGCCGTGGTCAGTACTTC
-	12	TRBV20-1	TRBJ1-5	-	CSATASDQPQHF	TGCAGTGCTACTGCCTCCGACCAGCCCCAGCATTTT
-	20	TRBV7-2	TRBJ2-4	few	CASSSAPPLGRGLAKNIQYF	TGTGCCAGCAGCTCAGCCCCTCCCCTGGGTCGGGGTTTAGCCAAAAACATTCAGTACTTC
-	14	TRBV7-9	TRBJ1-3	-	CASSFSLNGNTIYF	TGTGCCAGCAGCTTTAGTTTGAATGGAAACACCATATATTTT
-	15	TRBV7-9	TRBJ1-5	-	CASSPRGTSDQPQHF	TGTGCCAGCAGCCCTCGGGGGACAAGTGATCAGCCCCAGCATTTT
-	18	TRBV21-1	TRBJ2-5	once	CASSKEGNSGEIQETQYF	TGTGCCAGCAGCAAAGAGGGCAACAGCGGGGAGATCCAAGAGACCCAGTACTTC
TRBD1	14	TRBV12-3/TRBV12-4	TRBJ1-2	many	CASSLGQGAYGYTF	TGTGCCAGCAGTTTGGGGCAGGGGGCATATGGCTACACCTTC
-	15	TRBV13	TRBJ2-6	-	CASSLYSSGANVLTF	TGTGCCAGCAGCCTATATTCGTCTGGGGCCAACGTCCTGACTTTC
TRBD2	14	TRBV2	TRBJ2-7	-	CASAPLAGGYEQYF	TGTGCCAGCGCCCCACTAGCGGGAGGTTACGAGCAGTACTTC
-	15	TRBV12-3/TRBV12-4	TRBJ1-6	-	CASSLGTRKTSPLHF	TGTGCCAGCAGTTTGGGGACAAGAAAAACCTCACCCCTCCACTTT
TRBD1	17	TRBV4-1	TRBJ1-5	few	CASSQDTGTGWDQPQHF	TGCGCCAGCAGCCAAGATACCGGGACAGGGTGGGATCAGCCCCAGCATTTT
-	17	TRBV7-2	TRBJ2-1	-	CASSLLPTGSSYNEQFF	TGTGCCAGCAGCTTACTCCCTACAGGGAGCTCCTACAATGAGCAGTTCTTC
-	13	TRBV3-1	TRBJ1-1	-	CASSQGRDTEAFF	TGTGCCAGCAGCCAGGGCCGGGACACTGAAGCTTTCTTT
-	18	TRBV29-1	TRBJ1-2	few	CSVGRRLLDQGFFDGYTF	TGCAGCGTCGGACGCCGCCTGCTTGATCAGGGTTTTTTCGATGGCTACACCTTC
-	17	TRBV9	TRBJ2-7	-	CASSPGDLPVSSYEQYF	TGTGCCAGCAGCCCAGGGGACTTACCCGTCAGCTCCTACGAACAGTACTTC
-	15	TRBV7-9	TRBJ2-1	few	CASSEGEVSLDEQFF	TGTGCCAGCAGCGAGGGAGAGGTTAGTTTGGATGAGCAGTTCTTC
-	15	TRBV9	TRBJ2-3	once	CASSARGQRTDTQYF	TGTGCCAGCAGCGCAAGGGGACAACGCACAGATACGCAGTATTTT
-	15	TRBV20-1	TRBJ2-3	-	CSASWVIRVYDTQYF	TGCAGTGCTAGTTGGGTGATTAGGGTTTACGATACGCAGTATTTT
TRBD2	17	TRBV5-1	TRBJ2-3	few	CASSLVTGRAGTDTQYF	TGCGCCAGCAGCTTGGTTACCGGGAGGGCCGGTACAGATACGCAGTATTTT
TRBD2	15	TRBV5-1	TRBJ2-1	-	CASSPRTSEYNEQFF	TGCGCCAGCAGCCCGCGGACTAGCGAGTACAATGAGCAGTTCTTC
-	15	TRBV6-6	TRBJ1-2	many	CASSSRHQMSYGYTF	TGTGCCAGCAGTTCACGACATCAGATGAGCTATGGCTACACCTTC
-	13	TRBV20-1	TRBJ2-4	-	CSASSSDRGIQYF	TGCAGTGCTAGTTCGTCCGATCGGGGCATTCAGTACTTC
TRBD1	14	TRBV6-5	TRBJ2-2	-	CASRLTGGTGELFF	TGTGCCAGCAGACTGACAGGGGGCACCGGGGAGCTGTTTTTT
-	15	TRBV20-1	TRBJ1-1	-	CSASPPARLNTEAFF	TGCAGTGCTAGTCCTCCGGCCAGGCTAAACACTGAAGCTTTCTTT
TRBD1	11	TRBV12-3/TRBV12-4	TRBJ2-1	many	CASSRDRGEFF	TGTGCCAGCAGTCGGGACAGGGGGGAGTTCTTC
TRBD2	19	TRBV4-3	TRBJ2-2	-	CASSQESYSGGAITGELFF	TGCGCCAGCAGCCAAGAGTCTTATAGCGGGGGGGCCATCACCGGGGAGCTGTTTTTT
-	13	TRBV20-1	TRBJ1-2	-	CSASSGANYGYTF	TGCAGTGCTAGTTCAGGGGCTAACTATGGCTACACCTTC
-	14	TRBV20-1	TRBJ2-1	-	CSAPRSAGYNEQFF	TGCAGTGCTCCGCGGTCAGCCGGATACAATGAGCAGTTCTTC
-	16	TRBV9	TRBJ1-6	-	CASSVYDNPYNSPLHF	TGTGCCAGCAGCGTATACGATAACCCCTATAATTCACCCCTCCACTTT
-	15	TRBV9	TRBJ2-7	-	CASSAVGTPYNEQYF	TGTGCCAGCAGCGCCGTCGGGACCCCCTACAATGAGCAGTACTTC
-	13	TRBV6-2/TRBV6-3	TRBJ2-3	-	CASSTRETDTQYF	TGTGCCAGCAGTACCCGGGAGACAGATACGCAGTATTTT
-	13	TRBV24-1	TRBJ1-2	-	CATSARAGYGYTF	TGTGCCACCAGTGCTCGGGCAGGCTATGGCTACACCTTC
-	14	TRBV7-2	TRBJ2-3	few	CASSTPGIGDTQYF	TGTGCCAGCAGCACCCCAGGTATAGGAGATACGCAGTATTTT
TRBD2	15	TRBV6-6	TRBJ2-1	once	CASGTTSGALNEQFF	TGTGCCAGCGGGACAACTAGCGGGGCATTGAATGAGCAGTTCTTC
-	15	TRBV6-2/TRBV6-3	TRBJ2-4	-	CASGTGPGTKNIQYF	TGTGCCAGTGGAACAGGACCTGGGACCAAAAACATTCAGTACTTC
TRBD1	13	TRBV6-6	TRBJ2-5	many	CAINRGLSETQYF	TGTGCCATCAACAGGGGGCTGTCAGAGACCCAGTACTTC
-	14	TRBV4-3	TRBJ2-3	few	CASGRDFNTDTQYF	TGCGCCAGCGGCCGGGACTTCAACACAGATACGCAGTATTTT
-	9	TRBV6-5	TRBJ2-5	few	CASKVTQYF	TGTGCCAGCAAGGTGACGCAGTACTTC
-	17	TRBV5-4	TRBJ1-2	-	CASSPTLYRGRDYGYTF	TGTGCCAGCAGCCCTACGCTCTACCGGGGCCGGGACTATGGCTACACCTTC
-	13	TRBV20-1	TRBJ2-7	-	CSARKEGGYEQYF	TGCAGTGCTAGAAAAGAGGGAGGCTACGAGCAGTACTTC
TRBD2	14	TRBV6-5	TRBJ2-7	many	CASSRLTSGYEQYF	TGTGCCAGCAGTCGCCTGACTAGCGGCTACGAGCAGTACTTC
TRBD2	16	TRBV7-2	TRBJ2-1	-	CASSLWLAGGQETQFF	TGTGCCAGCAGCTTATGGCTAGCGGGAGGGCAAGAGACCCAGTTCTTC
-	15	TRBV5-1	TRBJ2-3	-	CASSLVHGSTDTQYF	TGCGCCAGCAGCTTGGTCCATGGGAGCACAGATACGCAGTATTTT
TRBD1	14	TRBV5-1	TRBJ1-4	-	CASRKGAPNEKLFF	TGCGCCAGCAGGAAGGGGGCCCCTAATGAAAAACTGTTTTTT
TRBD1	13	TRBV6-6	TRBJ2-7	many	CASSWDSSYEQYF	TGTGCCAGCAGCTGGGACAGCTCCTACGAGCAGTACTTC
TRBD2	15	TRBV20-1	TRBJ2-6	-	CSARSGGAGANVLTF	TGCAGTGCTAGGAGCGGGGGCGCTGGGGCCAACGTCCTGACTTTC
TRBD1	13	TRBV7-9	TRBJ2-1	-	CASSLGQHNEQFF	TGTGCCAGCAGCTTGGGACAGCACAATGAGCAGTTCTTC